The following is a T cell receptor beta chain sequence with its context. The antigen is undetermined. This sample was taken from a study of T cells in localized non-small cell lung cancer. Clones were read by immunoSEQ multiplex PCR, and TCRdb kept only the in-frame ones, dropping some. The sample comprises some 130,000 clones, about 90% of which are singletons, and around 1.8% rests with the top ten. General study points: The appearance of a median approximately 57 of the top 100 tumor clones was seen in adjacent lung.

The origin of this receptor is an older female donor with stage I lung adenocarcinoma. Specimen: peripheral blood, collected before any cancer treatment.

CDR3 DNA: TGTGCCATCAGTGAGGGGGGTGGGGAGACCCAGTACTTC. Translated: CAISEGGGETQYF. The chain carries TRBV10-3 and TRBJ2-5, with D possibly called TRBD1 or TRBD2 (5 bases each). Germline V gene sequence: CDR1 ENHRY, CDR2 SYGVKD. The germline V and J ends were trimmed by 2 bases and 5 bases, with 9 bases remaining between them. The CDR3 has 13 amino acids.